This T cell receptor (beta chain) is from a study of blood T cells in healthy people across ages. The overall study: Per two T cells, template switching captured roughly one barcoded beta molecule. Findings and limits, study-wide: PBMCs were not sorted, which prevented a conclusive comparison of naive versus antigen-experienced cells. Per million T cells, the diversity of TCR beta decreased roughly linearly as age advanced.

Details on this clonotype: Its antigen is undetermined.

The V gene lost 3 bases and the J gene lost 5 bases, with 13 bases spanning the gap. CDR1 and CDR2 (germline): SGHTA, FQGNSA. The CDR3 has 15 residues. A sample-barcoded 5' primer and a J-beta primer mix were used in a second PCR of roughly 7 to 12 cycles. All samples yielded 2.5 million or more CDR3-containing paired-end reads. MiXCR, applied by TCRdb to the 5' RACE reads, yields one record per CDR3 protein. The sample contains about 1.5 million distinct CDR3 sequences, roughly 43% of which appear only once. The source material was blood. The chain joins TRBV7-2 to TRBJ1-4; no clear D. The TCR comes from a woman between 18 and 30 years old in good health. In DNA, the CDR3 is TGTGCCAGCAGCTTTCTGGCGCAGAAAAATGAAAAACTGTTTTTT. Protein product: CASSFLAQKNEKLFF.